This T cell receptor beta chain was recovered during a study of patients and donors after allogeneic stem cell transplantation. TCRdb called the RT-PCR reads again in MiXCR, with one record for every CDR3 protein. The sample consists of roughly 940,000 distinct CDR3 sequences, approximately 18% of them appearing once. V lost 4 bases, J lost 4 bases, and 18 bases lay in between. This CDR3 is 16 amino acids long. Germline CDR1 reads LGHNA; CDR2 reads YSLEER. This clonotype was seen a few times. Sequenced sample: blood, either unsorted or a sorted T cell fraction (not recorded which). This clonotype was obtained from a human donor who was either an allogeneic HSCT recipient or a stem cell or donor lymphocyte infusion donor (not recorded which). It is not recorded whose cells these are; they may come from a transplant donor. The V gene is TRBV4-3, the J gene TRBJ2-3; D tentatively reads TRBD1 or TRBD2 (7 bases each). In DNA, the CDR3 is TGCGCCAGCAGCCGCCTTTTGGGAGGGGGCTCAGATACGCAGTATTTT. This encodes CASSRLLGGGSDTQYF.